The present entry profiles one T cell receptor (beta chain) with its context. Its specificity is not known. This sample stems from a study of cytomegalovirus exposure and HLA in healthy donors. In the study overall: For the approximately 420 genotyped donors, about 81% fell within the Caucasian-associated ancestry cluster.

Overall study results and limits: A later analysis showed HLA-associated TCR beta chains outstripping equally common others in clonal expansion. For cytomegalovirus status, the classifier reportedly gave diagnoses with high specificity and sensitivity. As was reported, the HLA-A and HLA-B alleles of most subjects were accurately predicted from TCR beta sequences.

PCR involved 60 Vbeta and 13 Jbeta primers. The method was immunoSEQ multiplex PCR; TCRdb's version includes in-frame clones alone and lacks a portion of them. The sample has about 95,000 clones, just under 80% seen once. Sequenced: PBMCs. This receptor was obtained from a woman in her thirties or forties in good health and CMV-seropositive.

The DNA for the CDR3 is TGTGCCAGCAGTGAAGGGGGACTAGCGAGGCAGTACTTC. It specifies CASSEGGLARQYF. The J gene is TRBJ2-7, the V gene TRBV2, with 10 positions matching TRBD2. The CDR3 is 13 residues long. The J segment lost 9 bases and the V segment lost 1 base, leaving 3 bases of the junction unmatched. The germline gives CDR1 SNHLY, CDR2 FYNNEI. The complete variable domain, with remaining parts taken from reference TRBV2 and TRBJ2-7, reads EPEVTQTPSHQVTQMGQEVILRCVPISNHLYFYWYRQILGQKVEFLVSFYNNEISEKSEIFDDQFSVERPDGSNFTLKIRSTKLEDSAMYFCASSEGGLARQYFGPGTRLTVT.